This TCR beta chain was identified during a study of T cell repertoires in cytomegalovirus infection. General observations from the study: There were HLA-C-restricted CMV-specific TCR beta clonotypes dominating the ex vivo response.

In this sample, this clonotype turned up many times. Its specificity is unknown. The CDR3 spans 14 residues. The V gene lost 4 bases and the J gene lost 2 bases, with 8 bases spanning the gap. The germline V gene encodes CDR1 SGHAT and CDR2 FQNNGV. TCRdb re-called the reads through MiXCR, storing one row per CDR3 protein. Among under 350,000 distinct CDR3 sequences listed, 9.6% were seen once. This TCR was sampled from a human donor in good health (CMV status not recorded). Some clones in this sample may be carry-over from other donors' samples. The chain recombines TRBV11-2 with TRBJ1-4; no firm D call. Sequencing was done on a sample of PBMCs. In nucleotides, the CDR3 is TGTGCCAGCAGCTACAGCACGACTAATGAAAAACTGTTTTTT. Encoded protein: CASSYSTTNEKLFF.